These 28 T cell receptor beta chains originate from one sample sequenced in a study of cytomegalovirus exposure and HLA in healthy donors. Here immunoSEQ multiplex PCR was the method, and the copy in TCRdb shows in-frame clones only, minus some. The sample lists 110,000 to 150,000 clones, roughly nine tenths occurring once. Material for sequencing was PBMCs. The receptors come from a man between 18 and 29 years old in good health and CMV-seronegative.

The CDR3 protein is CASSTRQGARETQYF. In DNA form, the CDR3 reads TGTGCCAGCAGCACCCGACAGGGGGCCAGAGAGACCCAGTACTTC. V and J are TRBV27 and TRBJ2-5, with TRBD1 matching over 10 bases. Looked up from germline, CDR1 is MNHEY and CDR2 is SMNVEV (reference sequence). This CDR3 comprises 15 residues. Germline trimming cut 6 bases from V and 4 bases from J; bases unmatched to any gene: 8.

The chain has TRBV21-1 and TRBJ1-5; the D segment call TRBD1 is taken from the table without a DNA check. TRBV21-1 counts as a pseudogene. The CDR3 is made up of 16 amino acids. In nucleotides, the CDR3 is TGTGCCAGCAGCTCCCGGGACAGGGGGCGAAATCAGCCCCAGCATTTT. Its translation: CASSSRDRGRNQPQHF.

The chain joins TRBV9 to TRBJ2-5; a possible D gene is TRBD2 (5 bases). The V end lost 0 bases, the J end lost 5 bases, and 11 bases lay between the germline ends. This CDR3 contains 14 residues. From germline, CDR1 is SGDLS and CDR2 YYNGEE. The CDR3 protein is CASSVGEPRETQYF. The DNA of the CDR3 is TGTGCCAGCAGCGTAGGGGAGCCTCGGGAGACCCAGTACTTC.

This clone came up a few times. The chain combines TRBV19 with TRBJ1-6; the D gene is possibly TRBD1 (6 bases). Germline V gene data show CDR1 as LNHDA and CDR2 as SQIVND (reference sequence). V was trimmed by 2 bases and J by 8 bases, leaving 10 bases between them. CDR3 length: 14 residues. The CDR3 nucleotides are TGTGCCAGTAGTATAACAACAGGGTATTCACCCCTCCACTTT. It codes for CASSITTGYSPLHF.

J is TRBJ1-3 and V is TRBV5-1, with 7 bases that match TRBD1. The CDR3 is 17 amino acids. The junction had 6 bases not matched to a gene; V was cut back by 0 bases and J by 0 bases. Germline V gene sequence: CDR1 SGHRS, CDR2 YFSETQ. CDR3: CASSLAQGQLSGNTIYF. The CDR3, as DNA: TGCGCCAGCAGCTTGGCCCAGGGACAGCTCTCTGGAAACACCATATATTTT.

V usage is TRBV5-1 and J usage is TRBJ2-1, with a tentative D call TRBD2 (6 bases). Trimming took off 0 bases at V and 4 bases at J, with 17 bases between the two ends. This CDR3 region has 17 residues. Germline V gives CDR1 SGHRS, CDR2 YFSETQ. The CDR3 protein is CASSLGGGRAPYNEQFF. The CDR3 nucleotides read TGCGCCAGCAGCTTGGGGGGAGGACGGGCCCCTTACAATGAGCAGTTCTTC. The entire variable domain, with the rest obtained from reference TRBV5-1 and TRBJ2-1, is as follows: KAGVTQTPRYLIKTRGQQVTLSCSPISGHRSVSWYQQTPGQGLQFLFEYFSETQRNKGNFPGRFSGRQFSNSRSEMNVSTLELGDSALYLCASSLGGGRAPYNEQFFGPGTRLTVL.

V is TRBV2 and J is TRBJ1-3; 8 bases fit TRBD1. The germline gives CDR1 SNHLY, CDR2 FYNNEI. The CDR3 has 15 residues. V shed 7 bases, J shed 2 bases, and the junction held 7 bases outside the gene matches. The CDR3: CASNPTGEPGNTIYF. DNA of the CDR3: TGTGCCAGCAACCCGACAGGGGAGCCTGGAAACACCATATATTTT. Looking up the rest from reference TRBV2 and TRBJ1-3 gives the full variable domain: EPEVTQTPSHQVTQMGQEVILRCVPISNHLYFYWYRQILGQKVEFLVSFYNNEISEKSEIFDDQFSVERPDGSNFTLKIRSTKLEDSAMYFCASNPTGEPGNTIYFGEGSWLTVV.

The genes are TRBV7-9 and TRBJ2-2; 9 bases are a match to TRBD2. CDR1 is SEHNR, CDR2 FQNEAQ, per germline (reference sequence). The CDR3 covers 16 residues. V shed 5 bases, J shed 3 bases, and the junction held 7 bases outside the gene matches. CDR3 sequence: CASSRIAGVDTGELFF. The CDR3 coding sequence is TGTGCCAGCAGCCGAATAGCGGGAGTTGACACCGGGGAGCTGTTTTTT.

The V call is TRBV5-6, the J call TRBJ2-7; D not resolved. Looked up from germline, CDR1 is SGHDT and CDR2 is YYEEEE. The CDR3 runs 17 residues. V lost 1 base and J lost 3, with 20 bases in between. The CDR3 region has the DNA TGTGCCAGCAGCTTGCGTTTGGTTGGTTTGCAGAACTACGAGCAGTACGTC. It specifies CASSLRLVGLQNYEQYV.

The gene calls are TRBV29-1 and TRBJ2-7; maybe TRBD2 (6 bases). Trimming removed 5 bases at V and 4 bases at J, with 9 bases between. The germline gives CDR1 SQVTM, CDR2 ANQGSEA. The CDR3 totals 11 residues. CDR3: CSVNSGYEQYV. In DNA, the CDR3 is TGCAGCGTTAATAGCGGTTACGAGCAGTACGTC.

This clone was found once. J is TRBJ1-3 and V is TRBV19, with 9 bases fitting TRBD1. The CDR3 runs to 15 residues. The J segment lost 2 bases and the V segment lost 6 bases, leaving 5 bases of the junction unmatched. Per the germline V gene, CDR1 is LNHDA and CDR2 is SQIVND (reference sequence). As DNA, the CDR3 is TGTGCCAGTAGAGAAACAGGGGGCCCTGGAAACACCATATATTTT. Translated: CASRETGGPGNTIYF.

The count of this clone is one. The rearrangement joins TRBV7-2 to TRBJ1-3; 7 bases fit TRBD1. Germline assignment: CDR1 SGHTA and CDR2 FQGNSA. Unmatched junction bases numbered 8, after V lost 5 bases and J lost 4 bases. The CDR3 is 15 residues long. The CDR3 region is CASSPPGQWGNTIYF. CDR3 DNA sequence: TGTGCCAGCAGCCCACCGGGACAGTGGGGAAACACCATATATTTT.

The gene calls are TRBV5-1 and TRBJ2-3; 7 nucleotides align to TRBD2. Per the germline V gene, CDR1 is SGHRS and CDR2 is YFSETQ. The CDR3 is 15 residues long. V gave up 1 base and J gave up 3 bases; unmatched junction bases: 5. As DNA, the CDR3 is TGCGCCAGCAGCTTGTCAGCGGGAACGACAGATACGCAGTATTTT. Protein product: CASSLSAGTTDTQYF.

V usage is TRBV5-5 and J usage is TRBJ1-1, with D possibly being TRBD1 (6 bases). The CDR3 is made up of 14 amino acids. The germline V gene encodes CDR1 SGHKS and CDR2 YYEKEE (reference sequence). V shed 1 base and J shed 2 bases, with 9 bases lying between them. CDR3 sequence: CASSLSQGNTEAFF. In nucleotides, the CDR3 is TGTGCCAGCAGCTTGTCACAGGGCAACACTGAAGCTTTCTTT.

In this sample, this clone turned up once. The CDR3 is CSVPGTSGWGTQYF. The CDR3 bases are TGCAGCGTCCCCGGGACTAGCGGGTGGGGTACGCAGTATTTT. The genes are TRBV29-1 and TRBJ2-3, with 12 bases identical to TRBD2. The CDR3 consists of 14 residues. Trimming at V came to 6 bases and at J to 8 bases, leaving 9 bases not matched to a gene. CDR1 and CDR2 (germline): SQVTM, ANQGSEA.

V gene TRBV27 combines with J gene TRBJ2-7; D is perhaps TRBD1 (7 bases). V lost 3 bases and J lost 4, with 16 bases in between. This CDR3 comprises 15 residues. Germline CDR1 MNHEY, CDR2 SMNVEV (reference sequence). CDR3 nucleotides: TGTGCCAGCAGTTTCCGCGGGACAGAACAGTACGAGCAGTACGTC. This sequence encodes CASSFRGTEQYEQYV.

This rearrangement joins TRBV5-4 to TRBJ2-5, with TRBD2 matching over 7 bases. The germline CDR1 and CDR2 sequences are SGHNT and YYREEE (reference sequence). The CDR3 has 15 residues. The trim removed 0 bases at V and 5 bases at J, leaving 7 bases unmatched. Here the CDR3 reads CASSLVGGSGETQYF. The CDR3 nucleotides are TGTGCCAGCAGCTTGGTCGGGGGGTCCGGCGAGACCCAGTACTTC.

The chain joins TRBV25-1 to TRBJ1-4; TRBD1 matches 9 bases. V trimming: 2 bases; J trimming: 8 bases; junction bases outside the gene matches: 9. Germline CDR1 MGHDK, CDR2 SYGVNS. The CDR3 extends over 16 amino acids. CDR3 DNA: TGTGCCAGCAGTGAACTTACAGGGGGCAGGGGGGAAAAACTGTTTTTT. Residues: CASSELTGGRGEKLFF.

A single count supports this clone. In DNA form, the CDR3 reads TGTGCCAGTAGTATCGGCCAGCACTACGAGCAGTACGTC. Its protein is CASSIGQHYEQYV. The J gene is TRBJ2-7, the V gene TRBV19; D is undetermined. Germline-derived CDR1 and CDR2 are LNHDA and SQIVND (reference sequence). The CDR3 consists of 13 residues. V was clipped by 3 bases and J by 3 bases, with 9 bases between them.

V is TRBV9 and J is TRBJ1-2; TRBD1 agrees at 7 bases. V trimming: 4 bases; J trimming: 0 bases; junction bases outside the gene matches: 15. The CDR3 length is 18 residues. The germline V gene encodes CDR1 SGDLS and CDR2 YYNGEE. CDR3 residues: CASSMARDSHRANYGYTF. The CDR3, as DNA: TGTGCCAGCAGCATGGCCCGGGACAGTCATCGAGCTAACTATGGCTACACCTTC.

The chain combines TRBV5-6 with TRBJ2-1, with D unresolved. The V end was cut by 4 bases, the J end by 2 bases, with 16 bases between. Looked up from germline, CDR1 is SGHDT and CDR2 is YYEEEE. This CDR3 comprises 16 residues. CDR3 sequence: CASSHSPSGAYNEQFF. Written as DNA, the CDR3 is TGTGCCAGCAGCCATAGCCCGTCTGGCGCCTACAATGAGCAGTTCTTC.

This clone was recorded once. Written as DNA, the CDR3 is TGTGCCAGCAGCTTAACGACGGGTGCAGATACGCAGTATTTT. This encodes CASSLTTGADTQYF. The chain recombines TRBV7-3 with TRBJ2-3; D gene unclear. Per germline, CDR1 SGHTA and CDR2 FQGTGA. Trimming left V 0 bases short and J 4 bases short, with 8 bases between. CDR3 length: 14 residues.

The rearrangement uses TRBV11-3 and TRBJ2-5; 9 bases are shared with TRBD2. The ends lost 8 bases at V and 5 bases at J; junction bases unmatched: 9. Germline CDR1 reads SGHNT; CDR2 reads YENEEA. The CDR3 extends over 14 amino acids. In DNA, the CDR3 is TGTGCCAGCTCCTTTAGCGGGAGTCAGGAGACCCAGTACTTC. It translates to CASSFSGSQETQYF.

The rearrangement uses TRBV11-1 and TRBJ2-7; TRBD2 agrees at 11 bases. Germline assignment: CDR1 SGHAT and CDR2 FQDESV (reference sequence). Trimming at V came to 4 bases and at J to 3 bases, leaving 5 bases not matched to a gene. This CDR3 has 15 amino acids. CDR3 in DNA: TGTGCCAGCAGCTCCGAGACTAGCGGGGTCTACGAGCAGTACTTC. Translating it yields CASSSETSGVYEQYF.

The chain is built from TRBV11-2 and TRBJ1-1, with 8 bases lining up with TRBD1. Germline V gene lookup returns CDR1 SGHAT and CDR2 FQNNGV. The CDR3 length is 15 residues. Unmatched junction bases numbered 7, after V lost 5 bases and J lost 2 bases. The DNA of the CDR3 is TGTGCCAGCAGCCCTACCACAGGGGGAAACACTGAAGCTTTCTTT. Its protein product is CASSPTTGGNTEAFF.

The CDR3 loop reads CSVKGQNTGELFF. CDR3 nucleotides: TGCAGCGTTAAGGGACAAAACACCGGGGAGCTGTTTTTT. The V and J genes are TRBV29-1 and TRBJ2-2, with D possibly being TRBD1 (6 bases). The V and J ends lost 5 bases and 2 bases respectively, with 9 bases between them. From germline, CDR1 is SQVTM and CDR2 ANQGSEA. This CDR3 region has 13 residues.

The genes are TRBV11-2 and TRBJ1-1; D is uncertain. The CDR3 has 13 residues. Germline-derived CDR1 and CDR2 are SGHAT and FQNNGV. The V end lost 3 bases, the J end lost 0 bases, and 5 bases lay between the germline ends. The CDR3 nucleotides are TGTGCCAGCAGCTTTTCTCTGAACACTGAAGCTTTCTTT. This gives the protein CASSFSLNTEAFF. Full variable domain (rest looked up from reference TRBV11-2 and TRBJ1-1): EAGVAQSPRYKIIEKRQSVAFWCNPISGHATLYWYQQILGQGPKLLIQFQNNGVVDDSQLPKDRFSAERLKGVDSTLKIQPAKLEDSAVYLCASSFSLNTEAFFGQGTRLTVV.

This clone was picked up one time. The chain recombines TRBV6-6 with TRBJ2-3; unclear D gene. Germline V lookup: CDR1 MNHNY, CDR2 SVGAGI (reference sequence). This CDR3 spans 15 amino acids. The V and J ends lost 2 bases and 1 base respectively, with 10 bases between them. The CDR3 loop reads CASSYPNRGTDTQYF. The CDR3 DNA is TGTGCCAGCAGTTACCCGAATCGGGGCACAGATACGCAGTATTTT.